This note documents a single T cell receptor beta chain sequence. The data are from a study of blood T cell repertoires in COVID-19. Study-level information: Samples came from the United States, Italy and Spain, spanning acute and convalescent COVID-19.

Original data processing: It was from reference gene primer amplification that nucleated cell counts were estimated. Clones were read by immunoSEQ multiplex PCR, and TCRdb kept only the in-frame ones, dropping some. Clone size and the V and J calls come from that table; the DNA yielded D and trimming. This repertoire shows about 130,000 clones, approximately 86% found once; its top ten account for under 2.5%. Living in 24 US areas, the participants were between roughly 18 and 89 years of age. Recovered status in Cohort 3 required two negative PCRs, clearance, or symptom resolution. J was trimmed by 6 bases and V by 6 bases; bases with no gene match: 14. The CDR3 has 16 residues. From germline, CDR1 is SEHNR and CDR2 FQNEAQ (reference sequence).

The clonotype originates from a woman aged 45-65 years who had recovered from COVID-19. The chain is built from TRBV7-9 and TRBJ2-5; 9 nucleotides match TRBD1. Sequenced material: PBMCs or T cells enriched from blood (not recorded which). The CDR3 sequence is CASRHTGGEGFQTQYF. DNA of the CDR3: TGTGCCAGCAGGCACACAGGGGGCGAGGGGTTCCAGACCCAGTACTTC. The variable domain in full, with the rest retrieved from reference TRBV7-9 and TRBJ2-5, is DTGVSQNPRHKITKRGQNVTFRCDPISEHNRLYWYRQTLGQGPEFLTYFQNEAQLEKSRLLSDRFSAERPKGSFSTLEIQRTEQGDSAMYLCASRHTGGEGFQTQYFGPGTRLLVL.